The TCR beta chain described here comes from a study of OX40 agonist ivuxolimab in advanced cancers. Germline-derived CDR1 and CDR2 are ENHRY and SYGVKD. Unmatched junction bases numbered 8, after V lost 5 bases and J lost 2 bases. CDR3 length: 15 amino acids. The data were produced by immunoSEQ multiplex PCR, yet TCRdb's version contains in-frame clones alone and is incomplete. The repertoire includes tens of thousands of clones, 84% of them detected once, and about 7% sits in the top ten. V is TRBV10-3 and J is TRBJ2-7; TRBD2 aligns across 8 bases. This receptor was taken from an adult with an advanced solid tumor such as melanoma, head and neck, liver or kidney cancer. The specimen comprised CD4+ or CD8+ T cells sorted from blood, sampled in a trial of the OX40 agonist ivuxolimab. CDR3 sequence (DNA): TGTGCCATCAGTCCGGGAGGGGTGGTGACCTACGAGCAGTACTTC. Protein product: CAISPGGVVTYEQYF.